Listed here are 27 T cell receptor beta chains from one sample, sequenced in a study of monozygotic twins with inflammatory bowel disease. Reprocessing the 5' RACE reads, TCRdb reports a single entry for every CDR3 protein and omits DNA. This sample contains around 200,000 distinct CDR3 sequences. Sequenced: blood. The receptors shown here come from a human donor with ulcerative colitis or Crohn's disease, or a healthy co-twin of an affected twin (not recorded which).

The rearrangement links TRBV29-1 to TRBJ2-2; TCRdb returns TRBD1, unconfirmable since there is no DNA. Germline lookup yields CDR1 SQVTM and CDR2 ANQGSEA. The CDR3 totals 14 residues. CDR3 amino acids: CSVYDRGRTGELFF.

CDR3 loop: CASSLPGGPETQYF. J is TRBJ2-5 and V is TRBV5-5; TCRdb selects TRBD1, and the lack of DNA leaves this call unchecked. The CDR3 runs to 14 residues. Germline values: CDR1 SGHKS, CDR2 YYEKEE (reference sequence).

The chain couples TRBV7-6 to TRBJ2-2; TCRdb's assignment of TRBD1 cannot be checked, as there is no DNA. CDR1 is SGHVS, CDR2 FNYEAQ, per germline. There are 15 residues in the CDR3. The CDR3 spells CASSWDSANTGELFF.

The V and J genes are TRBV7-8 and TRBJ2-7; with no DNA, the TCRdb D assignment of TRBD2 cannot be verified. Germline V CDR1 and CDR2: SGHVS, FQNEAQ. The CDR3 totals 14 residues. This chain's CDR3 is CASSPALGLYEQYF.

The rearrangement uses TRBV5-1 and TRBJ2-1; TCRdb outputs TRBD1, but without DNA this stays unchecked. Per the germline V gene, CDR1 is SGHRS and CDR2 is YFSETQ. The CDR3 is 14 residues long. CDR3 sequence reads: CASSLASPGNEQFF. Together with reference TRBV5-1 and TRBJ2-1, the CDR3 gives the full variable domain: KAGVTQTPRYLIKTRGQQVTLSCSPISGHRSVSWYQQTPGQGLQFLFEYFSETQRNKGNFPGRFSGRQFSNSRSEMNVSTLELGDSALYLCASSLASPGNEQFFGPGTRLTVL.

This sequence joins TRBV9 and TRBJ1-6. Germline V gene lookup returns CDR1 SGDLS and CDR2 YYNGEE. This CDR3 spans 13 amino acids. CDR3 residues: CASSPHDDSPLHF.

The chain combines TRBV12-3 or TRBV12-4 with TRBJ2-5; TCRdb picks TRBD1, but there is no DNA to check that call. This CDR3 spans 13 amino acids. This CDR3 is CASRRQDQETQYF.

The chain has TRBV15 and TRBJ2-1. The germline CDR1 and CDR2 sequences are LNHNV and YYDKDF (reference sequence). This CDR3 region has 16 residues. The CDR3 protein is CATSRVRGYSYNEQFF.

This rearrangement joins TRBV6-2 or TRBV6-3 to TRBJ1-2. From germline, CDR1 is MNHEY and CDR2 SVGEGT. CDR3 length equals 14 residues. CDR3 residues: CASTPGALSYGYTF.

The CDR3 sequence: CASSFTHTTGELFF. This chain links TRBV7-9 with TRBJ2-2. The CDR3 consists of 14 residues. Germline CDR1 is SEHNR and CDR2 is FQNEAQ (reference sequence).

The CDR3 protein is CASSYGTRTRNEKLFF. This chain links TRBV7-6 with TRBJ1-4; without DNA, the TCRdb call of TRBD1 cannot be checked. The CDR3 totals 16 residues. Germline V gene lookup returns CDR1 SGHVS and CDR2 FNYEAQ. The full variable domain, completed using reference TRBV7-6 and TRBJ1-4, is GAGVSQSPRYKVTKRGQDVALRCDPISGHVSLYWYRQALGQGPEFLTYFNYEAQQDKSGLPNDRFSAERPEGSISTLTIQRTEQRDSAMYRCASSYGTRTRNEKLFFGSGTQLSVL.

CDR3 in amino acids: CASSSGAYNYGYTF. The chain is built from TRBV12-3 or TRBV12-4 and TRBJ1-2. The CDR3 extends over 14 amino acids.

The CDR3 spells CASSDGQGARDEKLFF. The chain carries TRBV2 and TRBJ1-4; TCRdb picks TRBD1, but there is no DNA to check that call. Per the germline V gene, CDR1 is SNHLY and CDR2 is FYNNEI. The CDR3 contains 16 residues.

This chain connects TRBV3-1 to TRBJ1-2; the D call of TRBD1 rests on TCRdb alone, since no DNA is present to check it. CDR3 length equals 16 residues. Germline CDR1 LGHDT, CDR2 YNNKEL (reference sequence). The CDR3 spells CASSPQGGAYNYGYTF.

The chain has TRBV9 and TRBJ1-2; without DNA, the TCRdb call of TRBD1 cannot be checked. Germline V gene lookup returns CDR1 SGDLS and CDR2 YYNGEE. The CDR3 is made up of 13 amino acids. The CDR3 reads CASSARTSDGYTF. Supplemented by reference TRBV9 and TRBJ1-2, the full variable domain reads DSGVTQTPKHLITATGQRVTLRCSPRSGDLSVYWYQQSLDQGLQFLIQYYNGEERAKGNILERFSAQQFPDLHSELNLSSLELGDSALYFCASSARTSDGYTFGSGTRLTVV.

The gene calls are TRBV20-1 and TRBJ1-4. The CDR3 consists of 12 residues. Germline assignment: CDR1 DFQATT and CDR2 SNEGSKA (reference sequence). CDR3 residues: CSARLETGHCFF.

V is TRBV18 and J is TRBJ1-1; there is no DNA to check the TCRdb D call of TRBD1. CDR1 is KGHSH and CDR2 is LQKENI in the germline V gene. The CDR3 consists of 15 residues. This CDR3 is CASSVQGRANTEAFF.

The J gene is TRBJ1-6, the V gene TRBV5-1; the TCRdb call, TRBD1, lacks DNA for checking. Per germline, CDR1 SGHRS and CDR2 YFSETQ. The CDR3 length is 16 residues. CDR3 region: CASSHNRDRLTSPLHF. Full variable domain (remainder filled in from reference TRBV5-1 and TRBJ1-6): KAGVTQTPRYLIKTRGQQVTLSCSPISGHRSVSWYQQTPGQGLQFLFEYFSETQRNKGNFPGRFSGRQFSNSRSEMNVSTLELGDSALYLCASSHNRDRLTSPLHFGNGTRLTVT.

CDR3 sequence: CASSEGLTDTQYF. V and J are TRBV6-1 and TRBJ2-3. The CDR3 runs 13 residues. Germline V lookup: CDR1 MNHNS, CDR2 SASEGT.

This CDR3 is CASSSINTQYF. The chain employs TRBV5-1 and TRBJ2-3. Germline-derived CDR1 and CDR2 are SGHRS and YFSETQ. The length of the CDR3 is 11 residues.

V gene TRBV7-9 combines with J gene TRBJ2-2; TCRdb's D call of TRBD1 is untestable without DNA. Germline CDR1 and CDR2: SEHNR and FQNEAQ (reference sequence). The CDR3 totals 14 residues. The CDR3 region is CAGHRTVNTGELFF.

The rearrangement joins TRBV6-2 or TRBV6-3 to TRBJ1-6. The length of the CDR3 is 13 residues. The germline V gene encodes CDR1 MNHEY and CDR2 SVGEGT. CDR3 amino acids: CASSPVNGSPLHF.

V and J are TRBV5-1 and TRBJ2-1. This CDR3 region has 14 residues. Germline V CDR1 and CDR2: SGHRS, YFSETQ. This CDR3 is CASSLAGQYNEQFF.

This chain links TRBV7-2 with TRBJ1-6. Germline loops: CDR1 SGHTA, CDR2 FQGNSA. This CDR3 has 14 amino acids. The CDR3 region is CASSWEGPNSPLHF.

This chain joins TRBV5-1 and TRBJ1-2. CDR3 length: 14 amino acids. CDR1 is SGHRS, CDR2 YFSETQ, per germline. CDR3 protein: CASSGSRSNYGYTF.

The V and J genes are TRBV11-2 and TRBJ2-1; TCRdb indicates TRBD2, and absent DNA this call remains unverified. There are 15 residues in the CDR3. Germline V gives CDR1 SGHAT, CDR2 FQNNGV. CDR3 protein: CSSSEGPGLNNEQFF. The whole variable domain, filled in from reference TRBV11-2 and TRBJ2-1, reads EAGVAQSPRYKIIEKRQSVAFWCNPISGHATLYWYQQILGQGPKLLIQFQNNGVVDDSQLPKDRFSAERLKGVDSTLKIQPAKLEDSAVYLCSSSEGPGLNNEQFFGPGTRLTVL.

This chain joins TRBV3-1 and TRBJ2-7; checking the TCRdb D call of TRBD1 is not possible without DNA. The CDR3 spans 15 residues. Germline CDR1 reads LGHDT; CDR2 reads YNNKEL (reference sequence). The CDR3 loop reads CASSQGPGPTYEQYF.